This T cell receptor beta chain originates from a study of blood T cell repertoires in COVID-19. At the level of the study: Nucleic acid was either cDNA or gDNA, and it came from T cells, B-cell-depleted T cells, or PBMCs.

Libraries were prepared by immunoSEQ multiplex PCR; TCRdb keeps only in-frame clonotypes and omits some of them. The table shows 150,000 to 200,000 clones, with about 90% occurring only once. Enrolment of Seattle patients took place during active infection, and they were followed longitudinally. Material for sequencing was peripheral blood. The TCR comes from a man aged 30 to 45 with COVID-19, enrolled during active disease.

The chain's CDR3 is CASSLSVPNTEAFF. In DNA, the CDR3 is TGCGCCAGCAGCTTGTCCGTTCCGAACACTGAAGCTTTCTTT. The J gene is TRBJ1-1, the V gene TRBV5-1; D unclear. Germline CDR1 and CDR2: SGHRS and YFSETQ. There are 14 residues in the CDR3. Between the trimmed V and J ends, which lost 1 base and 1 base, there was a span of 8 bases.